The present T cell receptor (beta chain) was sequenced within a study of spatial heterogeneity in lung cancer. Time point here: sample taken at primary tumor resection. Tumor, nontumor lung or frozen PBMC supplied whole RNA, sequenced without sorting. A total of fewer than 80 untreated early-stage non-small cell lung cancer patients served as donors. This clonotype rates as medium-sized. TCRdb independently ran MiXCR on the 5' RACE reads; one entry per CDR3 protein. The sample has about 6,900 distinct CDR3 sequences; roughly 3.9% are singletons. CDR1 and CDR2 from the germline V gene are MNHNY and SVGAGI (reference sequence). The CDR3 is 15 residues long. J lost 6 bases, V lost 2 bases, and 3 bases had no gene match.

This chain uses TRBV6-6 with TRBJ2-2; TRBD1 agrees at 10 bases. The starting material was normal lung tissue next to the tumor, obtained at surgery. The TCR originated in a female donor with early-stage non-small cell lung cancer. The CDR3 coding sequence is TGTGCCAGCAGTTACCGGACAGGGGGTGCCGGGGAGCTGTTTTTT. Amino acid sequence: CASSYRTGGAGELFF.